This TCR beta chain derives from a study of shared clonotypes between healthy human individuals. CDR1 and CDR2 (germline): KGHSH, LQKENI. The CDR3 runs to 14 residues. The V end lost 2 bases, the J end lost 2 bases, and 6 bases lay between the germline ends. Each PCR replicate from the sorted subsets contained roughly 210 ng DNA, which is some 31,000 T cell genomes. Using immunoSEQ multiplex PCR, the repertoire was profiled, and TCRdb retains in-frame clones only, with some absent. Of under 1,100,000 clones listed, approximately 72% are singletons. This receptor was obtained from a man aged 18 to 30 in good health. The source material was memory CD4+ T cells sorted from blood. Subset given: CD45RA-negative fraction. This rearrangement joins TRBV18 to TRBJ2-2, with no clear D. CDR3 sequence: CASSPGVNTGELFF. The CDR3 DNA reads TGTGCCAGCTCACCAGGGGTAAACACCGGGGAGCTGTTTTTT.